This entry describes one T cell receptor (beta chain). The antigen is not known. The data belong to a study of blood T cells in healthy people across ages. Study at large: With template switching, about one barcoded beta molecule was captured per two T cells. Study results and caveats: It was not known whether donors were CMV positive (a possible confounder of expanded clonotype changes). Relative to aged donors, long-lived donors carried more naive CD4+ cells and displayed higher diversity.

Sample-barcoded 5' priming and a J-beta primer mix drove a second PCR of roughly 6 to 12 cycles. TCRdb re-derived calls from the 5' RACE reads in MiXCR, one entry per CDR3 protein. The profile shows roughly 1,700,000 distinct CDR3 sequences, roughly 28% of them singletons. Sequenced material: blood. This clonotype was obtained from a young woman in good health.

The CDR3 sequence is CASSLFFAGTYNEQFF. The CDR3, as DNA: TGCGCCAGCAGCTTGTTCTTCGCGGGGACCTACAATGAGCAGTTCTTC. The chain recombines TRBV5-1 with TRBJ2-1; D may be TRBD2 (6 bases). The V gene lost 1 base and the J gene lost 2 bases, with 13 bases spanning the gap. The germline V gene has CDR1 SGHRS and CDR2 YFSETQ. The length of the CDR3 is 16 residues.